The source of this TCR beta chain is a study of long-term antiretroviral therapy in people with HIV. Samples were assayed with immunoSEQ v3.0 at survey level. For every sample, sequencing targeted about 35,000-50,000 T-cell genomes. Repertoires were generated with immunoSEQ multiplex PCR, while TCRdb's copy carries only in-frame clones and drops some. This sample carries roughly 30,000 clones, approximately 95% of them seen once, and the ten largest clones take 2.5% to 3.5%. The CDR3 has 17 amino acids. The sequencing used unsorted PBMCs, collected 5.3 years after starting antiretroviral therapy. This TCR was recovered from a man over 45 with HIV. The gene calls are TRBV21-1 and TRBJ2-4; the D call of TRBD2 is as the table states it, not checked on the DNA. TRBV21-1 is a pseudogene. CDR3 sequence (DNA): TGTGCCAGCAGCAAATGGGTAGGTAGCGGGGGGGAAAACATTCAGTACTTC. Translating gives CASSKWVGSGGENIQYF.